This T cell receptor (beta chain) was observed in a study of CD8+CD57+ T cells in acquired aplastic anemia. A word on this clonotype: Its ends do not fully match the called genes, so a read error is possible.

The template used for profiling TCR beta VDJ and CDR3 was genomic DNA. TCRdb used MiXCR to reprocess the reads, holding one entry per CDR3 protein. Here the sample spans hundreds of thousands of distinct CDR3 sequences, roughly 34% being singletons. Sequencing was done on patients that had shown CD8+CD57+ cell expansion by flow cytometry. The sequence was collected from a human donor with aplastic anemia. The sample was sorted CD4+, CD8+, or CD8+CD57+ T cells (not recorded which) from PBMCs.

The DNA of the CDR3 is TGCGTCACCAGTGACCCCGGGACAGCAAACTATGGCTACACCTTC. This gives the protein CVTSDPGTANYGYTF. The chain is built from TRBV24-1 and TRBJ1-2; 7 bases map to TRBD1. The germline V gene encodes CDR1 KGHDR and CDR2 SFDVKD. The CDR3 length is 15 residues.